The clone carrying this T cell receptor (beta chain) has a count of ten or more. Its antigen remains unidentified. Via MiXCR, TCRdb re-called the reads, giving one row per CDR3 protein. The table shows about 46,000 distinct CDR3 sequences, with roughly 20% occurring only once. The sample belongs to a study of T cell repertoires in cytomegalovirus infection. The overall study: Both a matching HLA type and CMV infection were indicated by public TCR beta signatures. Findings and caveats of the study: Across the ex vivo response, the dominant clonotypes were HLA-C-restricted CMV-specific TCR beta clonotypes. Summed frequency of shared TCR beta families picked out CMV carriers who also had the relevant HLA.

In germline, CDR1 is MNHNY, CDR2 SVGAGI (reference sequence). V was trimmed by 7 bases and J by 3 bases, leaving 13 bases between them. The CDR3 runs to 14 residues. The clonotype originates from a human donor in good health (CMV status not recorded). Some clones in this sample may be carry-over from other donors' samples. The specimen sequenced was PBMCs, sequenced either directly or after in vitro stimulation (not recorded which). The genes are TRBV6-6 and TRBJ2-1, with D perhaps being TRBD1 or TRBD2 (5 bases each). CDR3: CASTTGTNYNEQFF. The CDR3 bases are TGTGCCAGCACAACCGGGACGAACTACAATGAGCAGTTCTTC.